This T cell receptor beta chain was documented in a study of blood T cells in healthy people across ages (dated by TCRdb to about 2015). Background on the whole study: In model experiments, template switching captured about one uniquely barcoded TCR beta cDNA molecule for every two T cells. Using deep sequencing normalized with unique cDNA molecular identifiers, the study measured how TCR beta repertoire diversity changes with age. The donors were divided into four age groups: young (average roughly 15 years), middle-aged (almost 40), aged (approximately 59) and long-lived (roughly 88). To avoid experimental bias, donors of different ages were spread randomly across the sequencing lanes. For two donors (one aged 18 to 29 and one aged 80 or older), the study analyzed two additional independent replicas of 1 million unique cDNA reads from the same blood draw. Study-level results and caveats: Conclusive comparison of naive and antigen-experienced compartments was prevented by the profiling of bulk unsorted PBMCs. Compared with the aged group, more naive CD4+ T cells, fewer expanded clones and increased TCR diversity were shown by the long-lived group, suggesting age selection. Observed TCR beta diversity per million T cells fell roughly linearly with age, and a significant reduction was already apparent by age about 38. Donor CMV infection status was unknown, potentially confounding age-related changes in expanded clonotypes. Total diversity estimates from one million sequenced T cells were considered lower bounds and underestimates. There was a strong correlation between observed TCR beta diversity and the percentage of naive T cells measured by flow cytometry.

Via the germline V gene, CDR1 is SGHAT and CDR2 FQNNGV. Its CDR3 holds 13 amino acids, cysteine through phenylalanine. The kept DNA is CDR3 alone, 39 bases in frame from the first base. A distance of 16 bases separates the germline ends of V and J, which lose 6 bases and 8 bases respectively. Donors were roughly 40 systemically healthy Caucasian individuals from Russia aged 6 to 90 years. Around 9.7 milliliters of peripheral blood were collected from each donor into EDTA-treated Vacutainer tubes. PBMCs were isolated by Ficoll-Paque density-gradient centrifugation, with at least 6.5 million obtained per sample. Total RNA was extracted from PBMCs with Trizol reagent, with at least 6 micrograms obtained per sample. For every donor, flow cytometry on a PBMC aliquot measured the percentage of naive CD45RAhigh/CD27high T cells. The protocol used for the library was 5' RACE. This sample was sequenced with an Illumina HiSeq 2500. The second PCR ran for about 7 to 11 cycles and used a J-beta primer mix along with a sample-barcoded 5' primer. A unique molecular identifier was introduced onto each TCR beta cDNA molecule by a template-switch 5' adaptor carrying 12 random nucleotides. Each sample yielded at least 3 million CDR3-containing paired-end reads. First-strand cDNA synthesis was performed from all RNA using the Mint cDNA synthesis kit, with priming by a TRBC-specific oligonucleotide. Following uracil-DNA glycosylase treatment, a first 18-cycle PCR with universal primers M1SS and BC2_uni_R was performed on all cDNA. The study's processing was this. For normalization, 1 million high-quality reads, each with a distinct molecular identifier, were randomly selected from each sample. Reads with shared molecular identifiers were discarded instead of being binned into consensus sequences. MiTCR, with a Q25 quality threshold and the strictest error-elimination algorithm, was used for CDR3 identification, clonotype clustering and error correction. A nonparametric unseen species model with Euler transformation was used to estimate a lower bound on total TCR beta diversity. In-frame beta chains were kept once TCRdb had trimmed the public reads at Q25 with fastp and called clones with MiXCR. Each entry merges the rows of one CDR3 protein and shows their most common DNA and genes. These V and J calls derive from TCRdb rather than the authors' analysis. The sample profile shows 790,000 or so distinct CDR3 sequences; around 50% of them were found once. The ten most abundant clones make up more than 25% of the sample.

In its sample, this clonotype was seen once. What antigen it recognizes has not been identified. There are no base qualities to consult, and no much larger clone falls within one base. The chain couples TRBV11-2 to TRBJ1-2, with the D gene not confidently named. The source of this sequence is a man aged 40-49 years in good health. Sequencing was carried out using blood. Here the CDR3 is given as CASSPRDTTGYTF. The nucleotide sequence reads TGTGCCAGCAGTCCGCGGGATACCACGGGCTACACCTTC.